These 13 T cell receptor beta chains came from one sample sequenced in a study of shared clonotypes between healthy human individuals. Using immunoSEQ multiplex PCR, the repertoire was profiled, and TCRdb retains in-frame clones only, with some absent. This sample has about 2 million clones, with about 95% found just once. The naive CD8 fraction comprised CD45RO-negative cells positively selected for CCR7 and excluded terminally differentiated effector memory CD45RA+ cells. The sequencing input was naive CD8+ T cells sorted from blood. The receptors originated from a man aged 18 to 30 in good health.

The rearrangement links TRBV6-1 to TRBJ2-5; possibly TRBD1 for D (6 bases). CDR3 length: 15 amino acids. Trimming pared 6 bases from V and 0 bases from J, leaving 14 bases between. CDR1 and CDR2 from the germline V gene are MNHNS and SASEGT. DNA for the CDR3: TGTGCCAGCAGAATTCAATGGACAGACCAAGAGACCCAGTACTTC. Residues: CASRIQWTDQETQYF.

The rearrangement joins TRBV29-1 to TRBJ2-7; weak D call: TRBD1 (5 bases). CDR3 length: 8 residues. CDR1 is SQVTM, CDR2 ANQGSEA, per germline. CDR3 sequence reads: CRQYEQYF. CDR3 DNA: TGCCGACAGTACGAGCAGTACTTC.

V usage is TRBV6-5 and J usage is TRBJ2-1; D call uncertain. Germline V lookup: CDR1 MNHEY, CDR2 SVGAGI. The CDR3 consists of 14 residues. V shed 2 bases and J shed 7 bases, with 12 bases lying between them. The CDR3 nucleotides are TGTGCCAGCAGTTACGGAGTGCCCCAGAATGAGCAGTTCTTC. Translation gives CASSYGVPQNEQFF.

V and J are TRBV28 and TRBJ1-1, with D unclear. Trimming shortened V by 3 bases and J by 6 bases, and 8 bases separated the two germline ends. The CDR3 is 12 amino acids. In germline, CDR1 is MDHEN, CDR2 SYDVKM. CDR3 coding DNA: TGTGCCAGCAGTTTTGAGACCTCTGAAGCTTTCTTT. Translation: CASSFETSEAFF.

The chain carries TRBV7-9 and TRBJ1-2; D might be TRBD1 (6 bases). V was clipped by 1 base and J by 6 bases, with 15 bases between them. The CDR3 is 15 amino acids. Germline loops: CDR1 SEHNR, CDR2 FQNEAQ (reference sequence). CDR3 protein: CASSLVEQGSDGYTF. CDR3 bases: TGTGCCAGCAGCTTAGTTGAACAGGGTTCAGATGGCTACACCTTC.

V usage is TRBV6-1 and J usage is TRBJ1-2, with D possibly TRBD1 on 5 matching bases. V lost 8 bases, J lost 6 bases, and 13 bases lay in between. Germline CDR1 reads MNHNS; CDR2 reads SASEGT. This CDR3 contains 12 residues. The CDR3 loop is CASGRDLHGYTF. In DNA form, the CDR3 reads TGTGCCAGCGGGAGGGACTTACATGGCTACACCTTC.

The J gene is TRBJ1-1, the V gene TRBV6-6, with D possibly being TRBD1 (5 bases). V gave up 8 bases and J gave up 0 bases, with 13 bases separating them. Germline V gene data show CDR1 as MNHNY and CDR2 as SVGAGI (reference sequence). The CDR3 totals 14 residues. The DNA of the CDR3 is TGTGCCAGCTTCCTGACAGTCATGAACACTGAAGCTTTCTTT. It encodes CASFLTVMNTEAFF.

This chain joins TRBV29-1 and TRBJ2-1; D gene ambiguous. The CDR3 is made up of 15 amino acids. CDR1 SQVTM and CDR2 ANQGSEA come from the germline V gene. With 0 bases removed from V and 4 bases from J, the gap between germline ends came to 13 bases. CDR3 sequence: CSVEDPLLLYNEQFF. The CDR3 region has the DNA TGCAGCGTTGAAGATCCACTCCTGCTTTACAATGAGCAGTTCTTC.

As DNA, the CDR3 is TGTGCCAGCAGCTTAGCGTGGGGACAGAACTCTGGAAACACCATATATTTT. Its protein product is CASSLAWGQNSGNTIYF. J is TRBJ1-3 and V is TRBV7-8; 7 bases fit TRBD1. The CDR3 has 17 residues. V lost 0 bases, J lost 0 bases, and 5 bases stayed unmatched. Germline lookup yields CDR1 SGHVS and CDR2 FQNEAQ.

The CDR3 sequence: CASSLDGPGGQETQYF. As DNA, the CDR3 is TGTGCCAGCAGCTTAGATGGTCCAGGGGGCCAAGAGACCCAGTACTTC. This chain connects TRBV7-8 to TRBJ2-5; 7 bases align to TRBD1. The germline CDR1 and CDR2 sequences are SGHVS and FQNEAQ. The CDR3 has 16 amino acids. Trimming removed 1 base from V and 1 base from J; junction bases left unmatched: 6.

In this sample, this clone turned up once. This chain connects TRBV7-9 to TRBJ2-7; possible D gene TRBD1, 5 bases. CDR3 length: 14 residues. Germline assignment: CDR1 SEHNR and CDR2 FQNEAQ (reference sequence). With 1 base removed from V and 3 bases from J, the gap between germline ends came to 10 bases. The CDR3 DNA reads as TGTGCCAGCAGCTTAGTGGACATCTACTACGAGCAGTACTTC. This encodes CASSLVDIYYEQYF.

This chain uses TRBV2 with TRBJ2-7, with D unresolved. The V gene's germline CDR1 is SNHLY and CDR2 FYNNEI. V was shortened by 2 bases and J by 5 bases, with 16 bases between the two germline ends. The CDR3 is 15 amino acids. The CDR3 protein is CASSEPSGRLHEQYF. The CDR3 nucleotides read TGTGCCAGCAGTGAACCGTCAGGCAGGCTGCACGAGCAGTACTTC.

The DNA of the CDR3 is TGCGCCAGCAGGGACCGCTACGGGGGGTTATACGAGCAGTACTTC. It translates to CASRDRYGGLYEQYF. This chain uses TRBV10-1 with TRBJ2-7, with 7 bases fitting TRBD2. Germline values: CDR1 WNHNN, CDR2 SYGVQD (reference sequence). CDR3 length: 15 residues. V lost 6 bases to trimming and J lost 4 bases; unmatched junction nucleotides: 12.